A selection of T cell receptor beta chains follows, all from one sample in a study of T cells after somatic rescue of genetic block. Libraries were prepared by immunoSEQ multiplex PCR; TCRdb keeps only in-frame clonotypes and omits some of them. The table includes 13,000 to 15,000 clones, about 71% detected once. Material for sequencing was peripheral blood mononuclear cells (PBMCs). The receptors stem from a boy younger than 18. CDR3s include the opening cysteine and the closing phenylalanine or tryptophan. Fields, in order: V gene, clone size, D gene, J gene, CDR3 DNA, CDR3 protein. The D gene is left open where the match is weak. For some rows the clone size is stated as once, few or many, or as a class when expanded; others skip it.

>TRBV6-6|.|.|TRBJ2-1
TGTGCCAGCAGCGGGGCCCACGGGGGCTACAATGAGCAGTTCTTC
CASSGAHGGYNEQFF
>TRBV29-1|.|TRBD2|TRBJ2-5
TGCAGCGTTAGGGGACTAGCGGGAAAAGAGACCCAGTACTTC
CSVRGLAGKETQYF
>TRBV5-5|.|.|TRBJ1-2
TGTGCCAGCAGCCTAGGACAGTCCTCTAACTATGGCTACACCTTC
CASSLGQSSNYGYTF
>TRBV6-6|.|TRBD1|TRBJ2-7
TGTGCCAGCAGATACGACCGGGACAGAGGAGAGCAGTACTTC
CASRYDRDRGEQYF
>TRBV28|.|.|TRBJ2-3
TGTGCCAGTAAAGGACTGAGGGGCACAGATACGCAGTATTTT
CASKGLRGTDTQYF
>TRBV2|.|.|TRBJ1-1
TGTGCCAATCACAGGGAAGCGAACACTGAAGCTTTCTTT
CANHREANTEAFF
>TRBV6-5|.|TRBD1|TRBJ2-7
TGTGCCAGCAGTTGGGACAGGGAGACCGAGCAGTACTTC
CASSWDRETEQYF
>TRBV9|.|.|TRBJ2-4
TGTGCCAGCAGCGTAGGAGTGGCCAAAAACATTCAGTACTTC
CASSVGVAKNIQYF
>TRBV6-1|.|TRBD1|TRBJ2-1
TGTGCCAGCAGGACAGCCGGGACAGGGAAAAATGAGCAGTTCTTC
CASRTAGTGKNEQFF
>TRBV7-9|large|.|TRBJ2-7
TGTGCCAGCAGCTCAGGGGCCTACGAGCAGTACTTC
CASSSGAYEQYF
>TRBV6-1|.|.|TRBJ1-6
TGTGCCAGCAGTCAGAGCTCCTATAATTCACCCCTCCACTTT
CASSQSSYNSPLHF
>TRBV2|.|TRBD2|TRBJ2-1
TGTGCCACCGCTAGCGGGGGGGACTTATACAATGAGCAGTTCTTC
CATASGGDLYNEQFF
>TRBV18|.|.|TRBJ2-2
TGTGCCAGCTCAGGACCGGGTTATCTCACCGGGGAGCTGTTTTTT
CASSGPGYLTGELFF
>TRBV5-4|.|.|TRBJ2-1
TGTGCCAGCAGCTCCAGTTCCACTAGCTTGAACAATGAGCAGTTCTTC
CASSSSSTSLNNEQFF
>TRBV29-1|.|.|TRBJ1-2
TGCAGCGTTGTGGCAGGGCCCTATGGCTACACCTTC
CSVVAGPYGYTF
>TRBV18|.|.|TRBJ1-4
TGTGCCAGCTCACCACGGTCCCAAAGGGGGAATGAAAAACTGTTTTTT
CASSPRSQRGNEKLFF
>TRBV10-3|.|TRBD1|TRBJ2-3
TGTGCCATCAGTGACGGGACAGGGCAGTATTTT
CAISDGTGQYF
>TRBV7-2|few|.|TRBJ1-2
TGTGCCAGCAGCTCCTCTCAGTGGGCTCCCAGCTATGGCTACACCTTC
CASSSSQWAPSYGYTF
>TRBV10-3|.|.|TRBJ1-3
TGTGCCATCGCCCGCCCTAGTAGCTCTGGAAACACTATATATTTT
CAIARPSSSGNTIYF
>TRBV7-3|.|.|TRBJ1-5
TGTGCCAGCAGCCCATATCCATATTCGACAGTTCTGGGCAATCAGCCCCAGCATTTT
CASSPYPYSTVLGNQPQHF
>TRBV10-3|.|.|TRBJ2-1
TGTGCCATCAGTGGAGGGTTGGATGAGCAGTTCTTC
CAISGGLDEQFF
>TRBV5-1|.|.|TRBJ2-2
TGCGCCAGCAGCTCAGGCGGGGAGCTGTTTTTT
CASSSGGELFF
>TRBV6-6|once|.|TRBJ2-7
TGTGCCAGCAGCCCCTTTCCTATCGAGCAGTACTTC
CASSPFPIEQYF
>TRBV5-1|.|.|TRBJ2-3
TGCGCCAGCAGCTTGGATCGGGGTCTGGATACGCAGTATTTT
CASSLDRGLDTQYF
>TRBV7-9|once|.|TRBJ2-7
TGTGCCAGCAGCTTAACGACGGCCTCCTACGAGCAGTACTTC
CASSLTTASYEQYF
>TRBV11-2|medium-sized|TRBD2|TRBJ2-2
TGTGCCAGCAGCAGCCAACTAGCGGGAGGCGGCGGGGAGCTGTTTTTT
CASSSQLAGGGGELFF
>TRBV6-1|few|TRBD1|TRBJ2-2
TGTGCCAGCAGTGAATACCAGGGGGTAACCGGGGAGCTGTTTTTT
CASSEYQGVTGELFF
>TRBV30|few|.|TRBJ1-1
TGTGCCTGGAGTGTACCGGGCACTGAAGCTTTCTTT
CAWSVPGTEAFF
>TRBV7-3|.|TRBD1|TRBJ2-3
TGTGCCAGCAGCTTACTCCGGACAGGGACAGATACGCAGTATTTT
CASSLLRTGTDTQYF
>TRBV30|.|TRBD1|TRBJ2-1
TGTGCCTGGAGGGCCGGGACAGGCGGAGGAGCCTACAATGAGCAGTTCTTC
CAWRAGTGGGAYNEQFF
>TRBV10-3|.|.|TRBJ1-1
TGTGCCACCCGGGGGGTGGCCGTGAGAGCTTTCTTT
CATRGVAVRAFF
>TRBV18|.|.|TRBJ1-3
TGTGCCAGCTCACCACCGGGGAGATCCTCTGGAAACACCATATATTTT
CASSPPGRSSGNTIYF
>TRBV30|.|.|TRBJ1-2
TGTGCCTGGAGTGCCCCGGGGGGTTTCACTAACTATGGCTACACCTTC
CAWSAPGGFTNYGYTF
>TRBV5-1|.|.|TRBJ2-3
TGCGCCAGCAGCTCCCCCCCCGTCACAGATACGCAGTATTTT
CASSSPPVTDTQYF
>TRBV14|few|TRBD1|TRBJ2-1
TGTGCCAGCAGCCCGACTGACAGGGCCCCCTACAATGAGCAGTTCTTC
CASSPTDRAPYNEQFF
>TRBV28|.|.|TRBJ1-6
TGTGCCAGCAGACTCCCCTACGACCTACTCAATTCACCCCTCCACTTT
CASRLPYDLLNSPLHF
>TRBV23-1|once|.|TRBJ2-2
TGCGCCAGCAGTCCCCTCGGGGATTCCGGGGAGCTGTTTTTT
CASSPLGDSGELFF
>TRBV19|.|TRBD2|TRBJ2-5
TGTGCCAGTAGTAGCGGACTAGCCGGGGGGGAGACCCAGTACTTC
CASSSGLAGGETQYF
>TRBV10-3|.|.|TRBJ1-1
TGTGCCATCAGGACCCGGGACGGGAGCTTGAACACTGAAGCTTTCTTT
CAIRTRDGSLNTEAFF
>TRBV19|few|TRBD2|TRBJ2-2
TGTGCCAGTAACCGAGGGACTAGCTCCACCGGGGAGCTGTTTTTT
CASNRGTSSTGELFF
>TRBV2|.|TRBD2|TRBJ2-5
TGTGCCAGCAGTCCCACTAGCGGGCAAGAGACCCAGTACTTC
CASSPTSGQETQYF
>TRBV5-6|.|TRBD2|TRBJ2-2
TGTGCCAGCAGCCCGGGACTAGCGGGAGGCAGCGGGGAGCTGTTTTTT
CASSPGLAGGSGELFF
>TRBV27|.|TRBD2|TRBJ2-1
TGTGCCAGCAGTTTATATACTAGCGGGGGTGGTGAGCAGTTCTTC
CASSLYTSGGGEQFF
>TRBV9|.|TRBD2|TRBJ2-7
TGTGCCAGCAGCGTACGGGGGGTTGGCTACGAGCAGTACTTC
CASSVRGVGYEQYF
>TRBV29-1|few|TRBD1|TRBJ2-4
TGCAGCGTTGAGGACAGGGGGCGAAACATTCAGTACTTC
CSVEDRGRNIQYF
>TRBV5-1|.|TRBD1|TRBJ2-7
TGCGCCAGCAGCTCTCCCCGGGACAGGACCTCCTACGAGCAGTACTTC
CASSSPRDRTSYEQYF
>TRBV9|.|.|TRBJ2-5
TGTGCCAGCAGCGTATTAACGGGGCAGGGGAAAGAGACCCAGTACTTC
CASSVLTGQGKETQYF
>TRBV12-5|.|TRBD1|TRBJ2-1
TGTGCTAGTGGTTTTCCGGGACAGGTTCTCAATGAGCAGTTCTTC
CASGFPGQVLNEQFF
>TRBV19|.|.|TRBJ2-1
TGTGCCAGTAGTATAGTGGCAGGAGTAATATACAATGAGCAGTTCTTC
CASSIVAGVIYNEQFF
>TRBV18|once|.|TRBJ1-6
TGTGCCAGCTCACCACAGAGCTCCTATAATTCACCCCTCCACTTT
CASSPQSSYNSPLHF
>TRBV6-5|medium-sized|.|TRBJ2-1
TGTGCCAGCAGTCCGGAGGGTGATGAGCAGTTCTTC
CASSPEGDEQFF
>TRBV5-1|once|TRBD2|TRBJ2-7
TGCGCCAGCAGCTTGACTAGCGGGAGAAGGGCATGGACCTACGAGCAGTACTTC
CASSLTSGRRAWTYEQYF
>TRBV6-6|.|.|TRBJ2-3
TGTGCCAGCTCCGCCGGCGGGGCCCCTTACACAGATACGCAGTATTTT
CASSAGGAPYTDTQYF
>TRBV7-9|.|.|TRBJ2-3
TGTGCCCTTGGGGCTTACACAGATACGCAGTATTTT
CALGAYTDTQYF
>TRBV10-3|.|.|TRBJ2-2
TGTGCCAGCAGGGGGAGGGTCACCGGGGAGCTGTTTTTT
CASRGRVTGELFF